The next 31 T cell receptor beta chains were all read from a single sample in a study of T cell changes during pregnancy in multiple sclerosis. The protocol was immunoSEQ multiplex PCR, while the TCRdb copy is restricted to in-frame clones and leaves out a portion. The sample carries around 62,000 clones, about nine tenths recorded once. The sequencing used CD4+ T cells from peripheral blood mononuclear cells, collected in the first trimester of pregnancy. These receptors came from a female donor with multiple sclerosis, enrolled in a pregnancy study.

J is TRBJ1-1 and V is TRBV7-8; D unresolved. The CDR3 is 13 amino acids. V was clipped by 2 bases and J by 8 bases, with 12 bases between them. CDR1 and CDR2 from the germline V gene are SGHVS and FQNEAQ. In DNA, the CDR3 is TGTGCCAGCAGCTTAAGGGTGGGCGGGGAAGCTTTCTTT. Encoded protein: CASSLRVGGEAFF.

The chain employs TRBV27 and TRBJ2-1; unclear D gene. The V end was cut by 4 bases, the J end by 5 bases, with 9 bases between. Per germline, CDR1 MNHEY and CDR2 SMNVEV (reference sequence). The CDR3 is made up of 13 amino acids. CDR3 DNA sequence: TGTGCCAGCAGTTCCAACTATAACAATGAGCAGTTCTTC. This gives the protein CASSSNYNNEQFF.

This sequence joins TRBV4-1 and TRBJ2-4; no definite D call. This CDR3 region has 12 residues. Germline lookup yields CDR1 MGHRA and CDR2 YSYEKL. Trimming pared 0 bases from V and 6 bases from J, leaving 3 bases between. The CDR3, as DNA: TGCGCCAGCAGCCAAGATATAAACATTCAGTACTTC. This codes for CASSQDINIQYF.

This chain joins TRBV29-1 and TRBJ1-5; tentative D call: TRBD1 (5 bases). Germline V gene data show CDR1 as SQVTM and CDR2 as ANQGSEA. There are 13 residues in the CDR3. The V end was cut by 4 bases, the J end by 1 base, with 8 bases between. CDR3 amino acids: CSVGGGSNQPQHF. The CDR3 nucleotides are TGCAGCGTTGGGGGGGGGAGCAATCAGCCCCAGCATTTT.

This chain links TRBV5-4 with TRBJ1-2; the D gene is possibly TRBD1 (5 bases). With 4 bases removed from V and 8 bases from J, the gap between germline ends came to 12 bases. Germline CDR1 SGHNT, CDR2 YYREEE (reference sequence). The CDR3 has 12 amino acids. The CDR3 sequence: CASSQERGGYTF. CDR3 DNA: TGTGCCAGCAGCCAAGAAAGGGGAGGCTACACCTTC.

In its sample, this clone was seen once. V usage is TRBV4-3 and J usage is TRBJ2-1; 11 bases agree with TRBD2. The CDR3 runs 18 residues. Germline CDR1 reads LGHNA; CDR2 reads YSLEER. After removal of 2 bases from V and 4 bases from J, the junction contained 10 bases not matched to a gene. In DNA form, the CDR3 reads TGCGCCAGCAGCCAAAGGTCCCACCGACTAGCGGGGTACAATGAGCAGTTCTTC. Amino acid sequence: CASSQRSHRLAGYNEQFF.

The CDR3 bases are TGTGCCAGCCTCGAGGGAGGGGCAGGGGAGCTGTTTTTT. It is translated as CASLEGGAGELFF. The rearrangement uses TRBV6-1 and TRBJ2-2; 7 bases line up with TRBD2. There are 13 residues in the CDR3. Trimming at V came to 8 bases and at J to 8 bases, leaving 8 bases not matched to a gene. CDR1 and CDR2 from the germline V gene are MNHNS and SASEGT.

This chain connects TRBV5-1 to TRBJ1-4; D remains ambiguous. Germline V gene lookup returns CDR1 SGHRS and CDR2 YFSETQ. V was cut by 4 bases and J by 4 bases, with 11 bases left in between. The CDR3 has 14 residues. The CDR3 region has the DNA TGCGCCAGCAGCAGACAACTGAATAATGAAAAACTGTTTTTT. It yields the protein CASSRQLNNEKLFF.

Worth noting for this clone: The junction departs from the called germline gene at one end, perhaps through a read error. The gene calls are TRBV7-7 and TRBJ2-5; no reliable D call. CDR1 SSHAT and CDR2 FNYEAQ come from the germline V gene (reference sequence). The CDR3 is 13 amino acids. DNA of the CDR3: TGTGCTAGCAGTTTAGACTGGCAAGAGACCCAGTACTTC. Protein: CASSLDWQETQYF.

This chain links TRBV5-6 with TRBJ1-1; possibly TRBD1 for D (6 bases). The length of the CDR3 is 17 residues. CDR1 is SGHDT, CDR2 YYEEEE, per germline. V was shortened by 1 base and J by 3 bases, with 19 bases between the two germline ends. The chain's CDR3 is CASSLMGAGGAYTEAFF. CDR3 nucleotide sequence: TGTGCCAGCAGCTTGATGGGGGCAGGAGGAGCATACACTGAAGCTTTCTTT.

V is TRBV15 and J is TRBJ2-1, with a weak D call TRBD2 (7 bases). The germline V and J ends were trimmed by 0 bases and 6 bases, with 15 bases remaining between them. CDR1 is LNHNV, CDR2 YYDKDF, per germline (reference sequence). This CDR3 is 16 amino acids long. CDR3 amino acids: CATSRDRGAGFNEQFF. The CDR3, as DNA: TGTGCCACCAGCAGAGATCGGGGGGCCGGCTTCAATGAGCAGTTCTTC.

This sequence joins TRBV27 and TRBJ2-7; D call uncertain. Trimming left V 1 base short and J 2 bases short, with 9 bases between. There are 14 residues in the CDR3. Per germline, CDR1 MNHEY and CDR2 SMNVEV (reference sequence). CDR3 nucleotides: TGTGCCAGCAGTTTATTCGGTTACCCCTACGAGCAGTACTTC. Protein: CASSLFGYPYEQYF.

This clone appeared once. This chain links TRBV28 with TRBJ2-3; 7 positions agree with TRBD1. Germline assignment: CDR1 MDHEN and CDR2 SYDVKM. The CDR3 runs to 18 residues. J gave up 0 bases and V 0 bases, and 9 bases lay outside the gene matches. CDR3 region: CASSLWGTGVGSTDTQYF. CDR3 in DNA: TGTGCCAGCAGTTTATGGGGTACAGGGGTCGGTAGCACAGATACGCAGTATTTT. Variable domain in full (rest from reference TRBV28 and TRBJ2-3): DVKVTQSSRYLVKRTGEKVFLECVQDMDHENMFWYRQDPGLGLRLIYFSYDVKMKEKGDIPEGYSVSREKKERFSLILESASTNQTSMYLCASSLWGTGVGSTDTQYFGPGTRLTVL.

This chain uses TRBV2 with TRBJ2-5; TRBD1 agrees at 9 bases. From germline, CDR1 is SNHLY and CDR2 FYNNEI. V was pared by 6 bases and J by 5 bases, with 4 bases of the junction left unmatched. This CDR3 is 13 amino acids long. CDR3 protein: CASSRGQGETQYF. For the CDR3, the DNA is TGTGCCAGCAGCCGCGGACAGGGGGAGACCCAGTACTTC.

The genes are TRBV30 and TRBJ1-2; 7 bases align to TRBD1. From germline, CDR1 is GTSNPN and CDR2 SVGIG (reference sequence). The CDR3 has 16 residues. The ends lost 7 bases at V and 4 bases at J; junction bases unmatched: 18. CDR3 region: CAYTAYGGDSLYGYTF. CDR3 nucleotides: TGTGCCTACACGGCCTACGGAGGGGACAGCCTCTATGGCTACACCTTC. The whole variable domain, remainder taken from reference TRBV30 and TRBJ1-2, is SQTIHQWPATLVQPVGSPLSLECTVEGTSNPNLYWYRQAAGRGLQLLFYSVGIGQISSEVPQNLSASRPQDRQFILSSKKLLLSDSGFYLCAYTAYGGDSLYGYTFGSGTRLTVV.

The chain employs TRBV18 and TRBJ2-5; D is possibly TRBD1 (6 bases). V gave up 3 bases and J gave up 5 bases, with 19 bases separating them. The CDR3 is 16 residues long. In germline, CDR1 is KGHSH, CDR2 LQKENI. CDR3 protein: CASSPSGATPVETQYF. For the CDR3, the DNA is TGTGCCAGCTCACCTTCAGGGGCGACCCCCGTCGAGACCCAGTACTTC. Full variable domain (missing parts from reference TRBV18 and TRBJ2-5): NAGVMQNPRHLVRRRGQEARLRCSPMKGHSHVYWYRQLPEEGLKFMVYLQKENIIDESGMPKERFSAEFPKEGPSILRIQQVVRGDSAAYFCASSPSGATPVETQYFGPGTRLLVL.

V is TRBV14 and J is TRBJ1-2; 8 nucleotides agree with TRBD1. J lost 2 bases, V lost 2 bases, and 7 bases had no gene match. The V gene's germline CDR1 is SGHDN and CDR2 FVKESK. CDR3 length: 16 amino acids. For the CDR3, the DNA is TGTGCCAGCAGCCAATTAACAGGGGGGGTAAACTATGGCTACACCTTC. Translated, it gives CASSQLTGGVNYGYTF.

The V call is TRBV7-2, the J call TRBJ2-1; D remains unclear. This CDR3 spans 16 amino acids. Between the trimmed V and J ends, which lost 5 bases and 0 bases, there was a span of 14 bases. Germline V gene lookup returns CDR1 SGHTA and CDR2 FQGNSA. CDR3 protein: CASSAPRVVSYNEQFF. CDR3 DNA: TGTGCCAGCAGCGCCCCCCGGGTAGTCTCCTACAATGAGCAGTTCTTC. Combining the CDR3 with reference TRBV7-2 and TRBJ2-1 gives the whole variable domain GAGVSQSPSNKVTEKGKDVELRCDPISGHTALYWYRQSLGQGLEFLIYFQGNSAPDKSGLPSDRFSAERTGGSVSTLTIQRTQQEDSAVYLCASSAPRVVSYNEQFFGPGTRLTVL.

CDR3: CASSASGGIQDTQYF. Written as DNA, the CDR3 is TGTGCCAGCAGCGCTAGCGGGGGGATCCAGGATACGCAGTATTTT. The chain carries TRBV6-5 and TRBJ2-3; 11 nucleotides match TRBD2. Germline CDR1 is MNHEY and CDR2 is SVGAGI. After removal of 6 bases from V and 6 bases from J, the junction contained 8 bases not matched to a gene. The CDR3 totals 15 residues.

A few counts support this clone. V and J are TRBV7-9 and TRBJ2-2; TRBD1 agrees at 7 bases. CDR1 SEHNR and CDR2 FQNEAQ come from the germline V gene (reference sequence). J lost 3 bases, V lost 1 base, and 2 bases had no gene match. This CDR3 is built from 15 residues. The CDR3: CASSLGDRDTGELFF. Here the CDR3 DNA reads TGTGCCAGCAGCTTAGGCGACAGGGACACCGGGGAGCTGTTTTTT.

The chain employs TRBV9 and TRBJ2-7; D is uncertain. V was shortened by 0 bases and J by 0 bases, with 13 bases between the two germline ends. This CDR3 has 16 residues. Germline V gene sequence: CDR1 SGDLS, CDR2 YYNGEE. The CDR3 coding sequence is TGTGCCAGCAGCGTAGCCGGTTCTGCGAGCTCCTACGAGCAGTACTTC. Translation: CASSVAGSASSYEQYF.

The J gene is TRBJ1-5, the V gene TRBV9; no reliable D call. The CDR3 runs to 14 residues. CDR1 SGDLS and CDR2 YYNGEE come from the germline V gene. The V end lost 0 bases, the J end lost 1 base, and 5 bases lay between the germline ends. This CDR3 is CASSVDTSNQPQHF. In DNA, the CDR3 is TGTGCCAGCAGCGTAGACACCAGCAATCAGCCCCAGCATTTT. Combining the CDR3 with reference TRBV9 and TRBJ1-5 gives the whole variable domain DSGVTQTPKHLITATGQRVTLRCSPRSGDLSVYWYQQSLDQGLQFLIQYYNGEERAKGNILERFSAQQFPDLHSELNLSSLELGDSALYFCASSVDTSNQPQHFGDGTRLSIL.

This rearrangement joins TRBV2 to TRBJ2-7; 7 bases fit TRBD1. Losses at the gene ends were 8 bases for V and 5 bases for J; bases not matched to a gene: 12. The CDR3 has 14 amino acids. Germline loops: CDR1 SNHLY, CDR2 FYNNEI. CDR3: CASGREDRLHEQYF. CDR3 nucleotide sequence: TGTGCCAGCGGACGAGAGGACAGGCTCCACGAGCAGTACTTC.

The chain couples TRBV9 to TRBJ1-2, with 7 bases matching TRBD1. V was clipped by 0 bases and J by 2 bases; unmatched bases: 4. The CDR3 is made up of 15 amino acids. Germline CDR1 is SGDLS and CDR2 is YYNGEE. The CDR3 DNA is TGTGCCAGCAGCGTAGTTACAGGGGTAAACTATGGCTACACCTTC. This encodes CASSVVTGVNYGYTF.

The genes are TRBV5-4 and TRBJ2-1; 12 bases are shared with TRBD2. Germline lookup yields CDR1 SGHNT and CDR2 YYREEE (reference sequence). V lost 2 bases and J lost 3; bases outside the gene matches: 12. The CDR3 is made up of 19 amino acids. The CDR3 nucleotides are TGTGCCAGCAGCTTACCTAATTTGGTGACTAGCGGGGGCTACAATGAGCAGTTCTTC. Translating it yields CASSLPNLVTSGGYNEQFF.

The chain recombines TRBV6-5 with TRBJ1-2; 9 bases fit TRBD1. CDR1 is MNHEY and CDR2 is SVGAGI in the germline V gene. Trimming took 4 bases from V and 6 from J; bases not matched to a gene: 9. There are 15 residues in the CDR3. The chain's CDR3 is CASSSQGQGLNGYTF. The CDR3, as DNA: TGTGCCAGCAGTTCCCAGGGACAGGGACTTAATGGCTACACCTTC.

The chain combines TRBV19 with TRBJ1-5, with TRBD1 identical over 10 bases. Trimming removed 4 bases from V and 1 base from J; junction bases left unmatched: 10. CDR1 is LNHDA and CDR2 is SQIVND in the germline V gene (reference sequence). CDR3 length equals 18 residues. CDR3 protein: CASSTPTGGGRSNQPQHF. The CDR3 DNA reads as TGTGCCAGTAGTACTCCGACAGGGGGCGGCCGGAGCAATCAGCCCCAGCATTTT.

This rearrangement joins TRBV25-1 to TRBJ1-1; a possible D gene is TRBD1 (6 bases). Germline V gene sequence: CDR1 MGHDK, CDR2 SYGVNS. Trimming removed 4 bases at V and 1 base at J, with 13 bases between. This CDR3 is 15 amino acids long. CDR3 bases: TGTGCCAGCAGTGGTACGGGACACTGGAACACTGAAGCTTTCTTT. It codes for CASSGTGHWNTEAFF.

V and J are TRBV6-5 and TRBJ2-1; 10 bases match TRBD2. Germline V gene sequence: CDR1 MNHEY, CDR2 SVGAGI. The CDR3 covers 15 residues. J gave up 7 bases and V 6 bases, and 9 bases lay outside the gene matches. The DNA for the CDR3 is TGTGCCAGCAGGAGCGGGGGGGTTCAAAGGAATGAGCAGTTCTTC. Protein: CASRSGGVQRNEQFF.

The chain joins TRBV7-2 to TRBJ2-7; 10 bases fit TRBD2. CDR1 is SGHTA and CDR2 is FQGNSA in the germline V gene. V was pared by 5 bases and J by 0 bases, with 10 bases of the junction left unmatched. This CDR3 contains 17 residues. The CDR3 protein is CASSPESSGSSSYEQYF. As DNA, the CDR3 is TGTGCCAGCAGCCCCGAGTCTAGCGGGAGTAGCTCCTACGAGCAGTACTTC.

CDR3 amino acids: CASSRRTSGANYGYTF. The CDR3 DNA follows: TGTGCCAGCAGCCGACGGACGTCAGGGGCGAACTATGGCTACACCTTC. V and J are TRBV7-8 and TRBJ1-2, with D perhaps matching TRBD1 (6 bases). This CDR3 contains 16 residues. Germline lookup yields CDR1 SGHVS and CDR2 FQNEAQ. V lost 5 bases and J lost 2, with 18 bases in between.